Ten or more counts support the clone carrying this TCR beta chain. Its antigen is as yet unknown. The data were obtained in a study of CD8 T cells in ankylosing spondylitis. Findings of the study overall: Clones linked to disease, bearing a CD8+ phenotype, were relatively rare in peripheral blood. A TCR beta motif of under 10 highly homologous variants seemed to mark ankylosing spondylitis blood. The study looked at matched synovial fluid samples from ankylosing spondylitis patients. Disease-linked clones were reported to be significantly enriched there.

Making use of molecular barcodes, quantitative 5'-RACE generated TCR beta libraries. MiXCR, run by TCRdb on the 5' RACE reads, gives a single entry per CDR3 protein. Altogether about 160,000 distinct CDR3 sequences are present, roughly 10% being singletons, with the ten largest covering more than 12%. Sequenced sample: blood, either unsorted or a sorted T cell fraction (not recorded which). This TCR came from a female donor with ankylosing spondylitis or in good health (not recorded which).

The CDR3 loop reads CSARADREAYNEQFF. The CDR3 nucleotides are TGCAGTGCTAGAGCGGACAGGGAAGCCTACAATGAGCAGTTCTTC. The chain is built from TRBV20-1 and TRBJ2-1; 8 nucleotides line up with TRBD1. The trim removed 1 base at V and 2 bases at J, leaving 4 bases unmatched. Germline V lookup: CDR1 DFQATT, CDR2 SNEGSKA (reference sequence). The CDR3 is 15 amino acids.